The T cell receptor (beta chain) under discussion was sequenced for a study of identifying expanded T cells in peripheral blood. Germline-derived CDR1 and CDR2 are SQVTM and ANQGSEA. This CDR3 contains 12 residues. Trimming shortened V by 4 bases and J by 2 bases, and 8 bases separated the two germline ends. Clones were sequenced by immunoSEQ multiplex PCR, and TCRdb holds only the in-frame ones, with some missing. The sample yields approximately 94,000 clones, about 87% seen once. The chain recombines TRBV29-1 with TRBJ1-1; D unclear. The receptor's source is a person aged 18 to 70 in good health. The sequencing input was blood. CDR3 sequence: CSVVRSNTEAFF. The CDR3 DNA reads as TGCAGCGTTGTTCGAAGCAACACTGAAGCTTTCTTT.